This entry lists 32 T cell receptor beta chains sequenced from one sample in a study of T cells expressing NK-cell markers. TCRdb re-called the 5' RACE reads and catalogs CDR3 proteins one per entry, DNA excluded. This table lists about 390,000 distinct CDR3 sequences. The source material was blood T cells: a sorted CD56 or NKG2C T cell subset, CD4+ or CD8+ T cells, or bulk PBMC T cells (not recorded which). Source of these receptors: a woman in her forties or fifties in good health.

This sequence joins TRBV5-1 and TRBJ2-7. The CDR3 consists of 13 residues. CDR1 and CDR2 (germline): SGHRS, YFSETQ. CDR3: CASKDSSSYEQYF.

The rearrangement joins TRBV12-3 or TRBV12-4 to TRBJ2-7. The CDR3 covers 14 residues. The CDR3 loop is CASSFFGSTYEQYF.

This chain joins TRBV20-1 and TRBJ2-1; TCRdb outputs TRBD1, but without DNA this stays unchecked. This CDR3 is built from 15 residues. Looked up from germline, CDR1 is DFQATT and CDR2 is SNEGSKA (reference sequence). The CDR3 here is CSATLPGVNYNEQFF.

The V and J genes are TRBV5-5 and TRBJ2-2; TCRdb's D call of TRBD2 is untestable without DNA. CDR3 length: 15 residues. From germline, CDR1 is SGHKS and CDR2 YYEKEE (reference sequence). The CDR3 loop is CASSPDAGRAGELFF. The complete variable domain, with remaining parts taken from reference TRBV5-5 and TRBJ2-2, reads DAGVTQSPTHLIKTRGQQVTLRCSPISGHKSVSWYQQVLGQGPQFIFQYYEKEERGRGNFPDRFSARQFPNYSSELNVNALLLGDSALYLCASSPDAGRAGELFFGEGSRLTVL.

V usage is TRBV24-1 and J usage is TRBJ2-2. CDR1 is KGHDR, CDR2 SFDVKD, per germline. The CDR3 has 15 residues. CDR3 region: CATSAFGVGTGELFF.

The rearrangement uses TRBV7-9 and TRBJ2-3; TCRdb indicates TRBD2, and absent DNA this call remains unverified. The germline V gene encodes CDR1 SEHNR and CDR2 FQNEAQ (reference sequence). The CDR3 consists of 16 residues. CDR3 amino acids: CASSPPLATLADTQYF.

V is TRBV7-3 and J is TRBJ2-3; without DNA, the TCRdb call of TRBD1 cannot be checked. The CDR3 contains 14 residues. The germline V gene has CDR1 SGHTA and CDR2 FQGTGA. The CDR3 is CASSLGQRGNTQYF.

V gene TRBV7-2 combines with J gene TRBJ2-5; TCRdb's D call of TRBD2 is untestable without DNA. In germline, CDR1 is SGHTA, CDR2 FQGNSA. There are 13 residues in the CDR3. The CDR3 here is CASNRSGKETQYF.

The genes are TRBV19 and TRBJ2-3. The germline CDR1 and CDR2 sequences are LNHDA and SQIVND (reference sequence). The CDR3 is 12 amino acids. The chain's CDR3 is CASSIEADTQYF.

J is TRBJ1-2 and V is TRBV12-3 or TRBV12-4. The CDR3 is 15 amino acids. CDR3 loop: CASTPRIGAGYGYTF.

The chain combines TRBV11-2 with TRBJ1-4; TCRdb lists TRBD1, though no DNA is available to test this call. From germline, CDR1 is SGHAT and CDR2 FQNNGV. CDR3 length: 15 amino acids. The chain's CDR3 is CASSLDPGEFEKLFF. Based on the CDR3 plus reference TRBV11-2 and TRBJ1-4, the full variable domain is EAGVAQSPRYKIIEKRQSVAFWCNPISGHATLYWYQQILGQGPKLLIQFQNNGVVDDSQLPKDRFSAERLKGVDSTLKIQPAKLEDSAVYLCASSLDPGEFEKLFFGSGTQLSVL.

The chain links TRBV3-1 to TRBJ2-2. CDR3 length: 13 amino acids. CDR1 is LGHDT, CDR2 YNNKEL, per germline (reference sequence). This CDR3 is CASSLSLTGELFF.

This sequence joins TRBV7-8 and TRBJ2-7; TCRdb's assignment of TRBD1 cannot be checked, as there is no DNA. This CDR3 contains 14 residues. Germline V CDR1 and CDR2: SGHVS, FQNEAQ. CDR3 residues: CASSSAGPIYEQYF.

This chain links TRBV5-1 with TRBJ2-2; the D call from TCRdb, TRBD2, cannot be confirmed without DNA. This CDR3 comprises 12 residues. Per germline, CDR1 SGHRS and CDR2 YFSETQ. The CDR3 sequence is CASSLPPGELFF.

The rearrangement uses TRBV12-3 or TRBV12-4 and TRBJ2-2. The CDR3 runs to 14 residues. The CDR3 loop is CASSFGEPTGELFF.

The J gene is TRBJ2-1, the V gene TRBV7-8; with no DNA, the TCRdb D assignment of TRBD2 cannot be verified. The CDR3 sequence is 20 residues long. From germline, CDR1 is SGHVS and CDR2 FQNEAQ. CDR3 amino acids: CASSLPTSGRDRSSYNEQFF.

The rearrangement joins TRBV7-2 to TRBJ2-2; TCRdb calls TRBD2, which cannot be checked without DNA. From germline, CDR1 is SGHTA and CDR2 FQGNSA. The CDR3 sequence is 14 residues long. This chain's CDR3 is CASSQTSAGGELFF.

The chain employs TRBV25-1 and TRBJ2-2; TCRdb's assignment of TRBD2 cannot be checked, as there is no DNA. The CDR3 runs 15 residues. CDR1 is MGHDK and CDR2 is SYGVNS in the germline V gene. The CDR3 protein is CASSEFTSGTGELFF.

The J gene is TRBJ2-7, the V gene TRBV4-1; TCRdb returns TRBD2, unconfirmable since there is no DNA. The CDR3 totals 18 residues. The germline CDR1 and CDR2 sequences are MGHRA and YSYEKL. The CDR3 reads CASSQGLRGTSGPYEQYF.

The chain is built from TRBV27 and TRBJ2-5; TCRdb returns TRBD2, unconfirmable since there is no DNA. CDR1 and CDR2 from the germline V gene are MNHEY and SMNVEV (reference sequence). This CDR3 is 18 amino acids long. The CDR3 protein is CASSLSGTRYNHKETQYF.

The CDR3 sequence is CASSQVTRREQYF. The chain recombines TRBV4-1 with TRBJ2-7. The CDR3 sequence is 13 residues long. The germline V gene encodes CDR1 MGHRA and CDR2 YSYEKL.

CDR3 region: CASRYSGTPTGELFF. This chain joins TRBV6-6 and TRBJ2-2; there is no DNA to check the TCRdb D call of TRBD1. Germline CDR1 and CDR2: MNHNY and SVGAGI (reference sequence). The CDR3 covers 15 residues.

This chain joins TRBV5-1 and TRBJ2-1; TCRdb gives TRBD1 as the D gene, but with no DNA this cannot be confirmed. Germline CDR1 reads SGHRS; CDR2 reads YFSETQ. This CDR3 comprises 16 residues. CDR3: CASSSTPRPTQKEQFF.

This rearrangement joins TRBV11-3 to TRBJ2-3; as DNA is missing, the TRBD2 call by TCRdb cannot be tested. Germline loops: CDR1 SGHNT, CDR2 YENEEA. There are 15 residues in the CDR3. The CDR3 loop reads CASSFPSGVGDTQYF.

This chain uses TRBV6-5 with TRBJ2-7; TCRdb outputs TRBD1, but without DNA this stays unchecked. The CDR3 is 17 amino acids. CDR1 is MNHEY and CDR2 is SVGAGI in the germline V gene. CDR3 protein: CASSYSGTGGQPGEQYF.

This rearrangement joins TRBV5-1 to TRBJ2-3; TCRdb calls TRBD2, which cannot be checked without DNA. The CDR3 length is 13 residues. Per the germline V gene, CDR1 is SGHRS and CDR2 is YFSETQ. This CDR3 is CASSSAGADTQYF.

The CDR3 region is CASSSLIQGKGPYEQYF. This chain connects TRBV11-3 to TRBJ2-7; without DNA, the TCRdb call of TRBD1 cannot be checked. Germline V lookup: CDR1 SGHNT, CDR2 YENEEA. This CDR3 is 17 amino acids long.

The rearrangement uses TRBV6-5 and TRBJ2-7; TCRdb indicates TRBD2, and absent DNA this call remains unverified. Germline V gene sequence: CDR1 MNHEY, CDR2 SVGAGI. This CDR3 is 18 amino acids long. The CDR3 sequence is CASYGPPSEGRGSYEQYF.

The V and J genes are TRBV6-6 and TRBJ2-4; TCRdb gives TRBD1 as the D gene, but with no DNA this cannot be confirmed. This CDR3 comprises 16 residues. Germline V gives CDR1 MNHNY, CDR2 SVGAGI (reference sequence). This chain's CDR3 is CASSPGSLIAKNIQYF.

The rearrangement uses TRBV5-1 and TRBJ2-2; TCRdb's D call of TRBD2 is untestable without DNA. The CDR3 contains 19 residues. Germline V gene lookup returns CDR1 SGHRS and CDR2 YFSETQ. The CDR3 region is CASSLRTSGRASVAGELFF.

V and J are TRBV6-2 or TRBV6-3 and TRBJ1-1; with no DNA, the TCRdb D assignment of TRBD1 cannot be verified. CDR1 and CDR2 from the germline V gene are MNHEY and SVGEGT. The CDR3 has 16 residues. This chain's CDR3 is CASSPQWGQRNTEAFF.

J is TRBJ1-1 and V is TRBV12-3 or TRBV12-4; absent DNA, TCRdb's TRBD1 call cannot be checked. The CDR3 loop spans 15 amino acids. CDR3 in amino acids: CASSPLDRGDTEAFF.